This TCR beta chain was sequenced for a study of response to subunit inactivated influenza vaccine (dated 2018 in TCRdb). Regarding the research as a whole: Deep quantitative profiling of the T cell receptor repertoire was used in the study to follow responses to a trivalent subunit inactivated influenza vaccine.

Overall study outcomes, separate from this receptor: It was suggested by the authors that each seasonal influenza vaccination may recruit only a limited number of new T cells.

The time point label of this sample denotes: 45 days after influenza vaccine administration. The method was RT-PCR. TCRdb lists the instrument as Illumina HiSeq 2500. TCRdb redid the processing of the public reads, applying fastp at Q25 and MiXCR, and retained in-frame beta chains. Each CDR3 protein gets just one entry, which takes the most common genes and DNA from the rows behind it. The sample table contains about 160,000 distinct CDR3 sequences; only one count was recorded for roughly 11% of them. The ten largest account for 9.5% to 15% of the sample. This clonotype occurred many times. Its antigen specificity is not known. No clone much larger than this one lies a single base away; base qualities are absent. CDR1 and CDR2, looked up from the germline V gene (reference sequence), are LNHNV and YYDKDF. V loses 3 bases, J loses 9 bases, and the germline ends lie 15 bases apart. Spanning cysteine to phenylalanine, the CDR3 consists of 14 amino acids. Of the read, only the CDR3 DNA is kept; its 42 bases are in frame from base 1.

The chain employs TRBV15 and TRBJ2-1; TRBD1 could be the D gene, as 7 bases match. The TCR was taken from a man in his fifties or sixties who received an inactivated influenza vaccine. Donor details come from another sample of the same person, matched by shared clones. The material sequenced was non-naive T cells sorted from PBMCs, taken 45 days after vaccination. The cell subset or site label for this specimen denotes: memory T cell fraction. The CDR3 region has the sequence CATSRDYQGGEQFF. Read as DNA, the sequence is TGTGCCACCAGCAGGGACTATCAGGGGGGTGAGCAGTTCTTC.